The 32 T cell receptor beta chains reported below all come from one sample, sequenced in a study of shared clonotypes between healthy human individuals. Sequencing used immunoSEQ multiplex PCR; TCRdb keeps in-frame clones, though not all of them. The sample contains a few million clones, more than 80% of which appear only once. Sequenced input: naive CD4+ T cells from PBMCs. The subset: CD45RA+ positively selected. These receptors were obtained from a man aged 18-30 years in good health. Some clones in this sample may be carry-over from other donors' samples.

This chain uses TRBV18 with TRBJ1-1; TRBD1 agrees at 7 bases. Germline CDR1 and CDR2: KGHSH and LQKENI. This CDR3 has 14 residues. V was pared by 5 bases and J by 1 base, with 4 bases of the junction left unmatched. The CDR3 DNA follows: TGTGCCAGCTCATGGGACAGAGGGAACACTGAAGCTTTCTTT. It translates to CASSWDRGNTEAFF.

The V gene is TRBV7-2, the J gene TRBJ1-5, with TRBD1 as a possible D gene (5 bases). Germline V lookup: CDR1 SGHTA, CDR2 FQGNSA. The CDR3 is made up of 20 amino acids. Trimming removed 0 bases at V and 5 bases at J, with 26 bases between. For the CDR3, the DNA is TGTGCCAGCAGCTTAGCGTTTGGAGGTAACAGGAACAGTAGGGATCAGCCCCAGCATTTT. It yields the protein CASSLAFGGNRNSRDQPQHF.

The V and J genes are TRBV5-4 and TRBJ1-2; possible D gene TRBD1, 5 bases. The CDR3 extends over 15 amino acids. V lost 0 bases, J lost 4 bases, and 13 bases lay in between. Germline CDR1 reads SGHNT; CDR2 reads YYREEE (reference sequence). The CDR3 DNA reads TGTGCCAGCAGCTTGGCCCTCGGGGACTCCTATGGCTACACCTTC. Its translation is CASSLALGDSYGYTF.

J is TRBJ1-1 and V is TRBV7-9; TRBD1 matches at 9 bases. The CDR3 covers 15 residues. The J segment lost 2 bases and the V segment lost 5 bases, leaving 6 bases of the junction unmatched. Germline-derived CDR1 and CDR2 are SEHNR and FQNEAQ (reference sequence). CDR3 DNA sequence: TGTGCCAGCAGCCTCCAGGGACAGGGAAACACTGAAGCTTTCTTT. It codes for CASSLQGQGNTEAFF.

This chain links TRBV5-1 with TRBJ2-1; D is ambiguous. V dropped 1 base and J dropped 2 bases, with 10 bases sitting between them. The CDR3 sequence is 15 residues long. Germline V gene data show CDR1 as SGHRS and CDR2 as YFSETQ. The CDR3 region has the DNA TGCGCCAGCAGCTTGAGGGCGCAGACCTACAATGAGCAGTTCTTC. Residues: CASSLRAQTYNEQFF.

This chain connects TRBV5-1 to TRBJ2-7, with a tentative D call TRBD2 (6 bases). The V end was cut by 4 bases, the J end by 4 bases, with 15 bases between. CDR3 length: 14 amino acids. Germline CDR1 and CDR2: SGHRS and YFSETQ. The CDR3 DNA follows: TGCGCCAGCAGCCCCACGATCGGGGGTTACGAGCAGTACTTC. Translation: CASSPTIGGYEQYF.

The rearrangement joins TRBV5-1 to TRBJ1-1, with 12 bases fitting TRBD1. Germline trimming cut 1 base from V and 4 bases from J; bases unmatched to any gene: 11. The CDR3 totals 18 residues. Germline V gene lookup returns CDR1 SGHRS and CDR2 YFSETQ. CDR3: CASSLPRDRGRGSTEAFF. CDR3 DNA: TGCGCCAGCAGCTTGCCCAGGGACAGGGGGCGGGGGAGCACTGAAGCTTTCTTT.

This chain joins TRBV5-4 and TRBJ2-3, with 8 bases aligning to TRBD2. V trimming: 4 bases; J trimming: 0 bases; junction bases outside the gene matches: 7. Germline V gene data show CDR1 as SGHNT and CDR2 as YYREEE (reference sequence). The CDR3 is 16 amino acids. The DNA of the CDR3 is TGTGCCAGCAGCCCTCAGCGGGAGTCTAGCACAGATACGCAGTATTTT. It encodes CASSPQRESSTDTQYF.

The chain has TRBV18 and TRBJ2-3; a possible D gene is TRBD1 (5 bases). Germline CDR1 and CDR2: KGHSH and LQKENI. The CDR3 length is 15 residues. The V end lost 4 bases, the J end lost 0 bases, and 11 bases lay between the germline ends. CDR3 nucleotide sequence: TGTGCCAGCTCACTACAGGACACCAGCACAGATACGCAGTATTTT. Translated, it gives CASSLQDTSTDTQYF.

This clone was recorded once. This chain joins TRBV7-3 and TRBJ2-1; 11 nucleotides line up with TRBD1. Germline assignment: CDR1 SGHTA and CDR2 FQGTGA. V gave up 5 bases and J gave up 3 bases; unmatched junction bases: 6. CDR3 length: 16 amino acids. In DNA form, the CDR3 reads TGTGCCAGCAGCGCCGCGGGGACAGGGGGCTACAATGAGCAGTTCTTC. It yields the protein CASSAAGTGGYNEQFF.

The CDR3 spells CASRPGTSGTGELFF. The CDR3 DNA follows: TGTGCCAGCAGGCCGGGTACCAGTGGAACCGGGGAGCTGTTTTTT. The chain links TRBV11-2 to TRBJ2-2; no reliable D call. V lost 6 bases and J lost 5, with 16 bases in between. CDR3 length equals 15 residues. CDR1 and CDR2 from the germline V gene are SGHAT and FQNNGV.

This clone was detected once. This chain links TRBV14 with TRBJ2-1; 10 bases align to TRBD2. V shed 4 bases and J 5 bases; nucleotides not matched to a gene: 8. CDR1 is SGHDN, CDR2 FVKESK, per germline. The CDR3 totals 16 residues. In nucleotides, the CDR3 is TGTGCCAGCAGCCCGGTAAGGACTAGCGGAAACAATGAGCAGTTCTTC. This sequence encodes CASSPVRTSGNNEQFF. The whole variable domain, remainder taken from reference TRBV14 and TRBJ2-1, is EAGVTQFPSHSVIEKGQTVTLRCDPISGHDNLYWYRRVMGKEIKFLLHFVKESKQDESGMPNNRFLAERTGGTYSTLKVQPAELEDSGVYFCASSPVRTSGNNEQFFGPGTRLTVL.

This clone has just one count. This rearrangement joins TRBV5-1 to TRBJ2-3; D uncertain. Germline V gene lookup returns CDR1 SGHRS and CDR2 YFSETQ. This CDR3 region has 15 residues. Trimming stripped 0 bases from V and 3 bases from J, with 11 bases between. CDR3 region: CASSLENQNTDTQYF. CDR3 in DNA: TGCGCCAGCAGCTTGGAGAACCAGAATACAGATACGCAGTATTTT.

DNA for the CDR3: TGTGCCAGCAGTAAGGCCACTGCGTCGAACACTGAAGCTTTCTTT. Translated: CASSKATASNTEAFF. J is TRBJ1-1 and V is TRBV28; D is uncertain. The CDR3 extends over 15 amino acids. V lost 5 bases and J 1 base, leaving 14 bases between the germline ends. The germline CDR1 and CDR2 sequences are MDHEN and SYDVKM.

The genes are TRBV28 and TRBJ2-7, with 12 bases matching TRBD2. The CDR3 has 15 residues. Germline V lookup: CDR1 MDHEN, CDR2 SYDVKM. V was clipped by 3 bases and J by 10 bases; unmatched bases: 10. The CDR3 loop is CASSFRPTSGRLQYF. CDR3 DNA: TGTGCCAGCAGTTTTCGCCCGACTAGCGGGAGATTACAGTACTTC.

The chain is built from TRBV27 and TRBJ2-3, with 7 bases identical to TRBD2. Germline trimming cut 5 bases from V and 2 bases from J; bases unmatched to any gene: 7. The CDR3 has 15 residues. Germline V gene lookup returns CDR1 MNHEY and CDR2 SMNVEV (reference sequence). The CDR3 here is CASSASGNTTDTQYF. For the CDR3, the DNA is TGTGCCAGCAGTGCTAGCGGTAACACCACAGATACGCAGTATTTT.

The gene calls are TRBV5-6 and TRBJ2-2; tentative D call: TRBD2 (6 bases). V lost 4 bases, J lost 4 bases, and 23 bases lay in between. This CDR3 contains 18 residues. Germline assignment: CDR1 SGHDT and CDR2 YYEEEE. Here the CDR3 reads CASSALRSSGGGTGELFF. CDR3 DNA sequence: TGTGCCAGCAGCGCACTTCGTTCGTCCGGGGGTGGCACCGGGGAGCTGTTTTTT.

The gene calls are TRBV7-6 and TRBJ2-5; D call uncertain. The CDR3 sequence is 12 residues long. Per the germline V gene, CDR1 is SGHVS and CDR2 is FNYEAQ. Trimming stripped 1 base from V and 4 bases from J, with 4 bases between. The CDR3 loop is CASSLVIETQYF. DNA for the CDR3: TGTGCCAGCAGCTTAGTGATAGAGACCCAGTACTTC.

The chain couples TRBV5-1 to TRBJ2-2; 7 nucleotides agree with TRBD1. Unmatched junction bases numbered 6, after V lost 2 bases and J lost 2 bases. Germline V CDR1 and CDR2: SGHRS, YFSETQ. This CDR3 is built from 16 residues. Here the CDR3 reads CASSLQGTDNTGELFF. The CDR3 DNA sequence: TGCGCCAGCAGCTTACAGGGGACCGATAACACCGGGGAGCTGTTTTTT.

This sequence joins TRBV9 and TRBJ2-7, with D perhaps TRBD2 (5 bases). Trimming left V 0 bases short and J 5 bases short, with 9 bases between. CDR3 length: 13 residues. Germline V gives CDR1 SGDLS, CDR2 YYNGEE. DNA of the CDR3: TGTGCCAGCAGCGTAGGAGGAGGTGACGAGCAGTACTTC. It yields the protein CASSVGGGDEQYF.

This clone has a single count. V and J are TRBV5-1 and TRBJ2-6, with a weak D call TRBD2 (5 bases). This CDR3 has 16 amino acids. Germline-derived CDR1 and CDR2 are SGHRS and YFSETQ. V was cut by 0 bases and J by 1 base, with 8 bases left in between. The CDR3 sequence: CASSLDEGSGANVLTF. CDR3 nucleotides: TGCGCCAGCAGCTTGGACGAGGGATCTGGGGCCAACGTCCTGACTTTC.

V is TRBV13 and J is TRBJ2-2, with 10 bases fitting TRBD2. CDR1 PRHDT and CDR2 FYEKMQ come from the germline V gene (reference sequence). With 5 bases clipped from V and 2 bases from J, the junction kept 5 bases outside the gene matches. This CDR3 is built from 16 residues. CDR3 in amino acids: CASSPGLARNTGELFF. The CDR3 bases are TGTGCCAGCAGCCCGGGACTAGCGAGAAACACCGGGGAGCTGTTTTTT.

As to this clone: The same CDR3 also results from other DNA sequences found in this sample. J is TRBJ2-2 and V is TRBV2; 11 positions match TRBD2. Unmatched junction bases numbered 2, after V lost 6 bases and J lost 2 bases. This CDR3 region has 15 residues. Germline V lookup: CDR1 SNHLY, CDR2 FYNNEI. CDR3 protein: CASRGTSGNTGELFF. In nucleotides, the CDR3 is TGTGCCAGCAGGGGGACTAGCGGCAACACCGGGGAGCTGTTTTTT. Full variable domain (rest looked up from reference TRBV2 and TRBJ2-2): EPEVTQTPSHQVTQMGQEVILRCVPISNHLYFYWYRQILGQKVEFLVSFYNNEISEKSEIFDDQFSVERPDGSNFTLKIRSTKLEDSAMYFCASRGTSGNTGELFFGEGSRLTVL.

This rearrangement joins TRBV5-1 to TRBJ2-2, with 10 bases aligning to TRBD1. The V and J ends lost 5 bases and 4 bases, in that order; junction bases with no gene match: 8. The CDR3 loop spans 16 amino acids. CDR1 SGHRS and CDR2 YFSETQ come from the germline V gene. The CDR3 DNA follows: TGCGCCAGCAGTCCGCGGACAGGGGGAGGCACCGGGGAGCTGTTTTTT. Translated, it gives CASSPRTGGGTGELFF.

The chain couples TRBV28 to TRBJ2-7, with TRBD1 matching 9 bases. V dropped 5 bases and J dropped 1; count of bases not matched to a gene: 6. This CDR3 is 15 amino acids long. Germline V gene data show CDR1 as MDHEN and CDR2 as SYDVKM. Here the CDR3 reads CASSRRGQGSYEQYF. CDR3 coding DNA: TGTGCCAGCAGTCGCCGGGGACAGGGATCCTACGAGCAGTACTTC. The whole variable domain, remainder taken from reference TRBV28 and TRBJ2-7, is DVKVTQSSRYLVKRTGEKVFLECVQDMDHENMFWYRQDPGLGLRLIYFSYDVKMKEKGDIPEGYSVSREKKERFSLILESASTNQTSMYLCASSRRGQGSYEQYFGPGTRLTVT.

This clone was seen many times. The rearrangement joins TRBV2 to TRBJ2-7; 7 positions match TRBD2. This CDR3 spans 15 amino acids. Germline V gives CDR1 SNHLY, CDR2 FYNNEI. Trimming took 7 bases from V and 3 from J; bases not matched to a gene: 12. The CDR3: CASNTGLSTYYEQYF. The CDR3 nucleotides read TGTGCCAGCAATACGGGACTAAGCACATACTACGAGCAGTACTTC.

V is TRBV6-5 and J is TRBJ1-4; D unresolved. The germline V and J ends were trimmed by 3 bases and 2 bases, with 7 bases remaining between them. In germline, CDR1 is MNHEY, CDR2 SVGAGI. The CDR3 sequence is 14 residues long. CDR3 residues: CASSYRETNEKLFF. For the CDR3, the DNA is TGTGCCAGCAGTTATAGGGAGACTAATGAAAAACTGTTTTTT.

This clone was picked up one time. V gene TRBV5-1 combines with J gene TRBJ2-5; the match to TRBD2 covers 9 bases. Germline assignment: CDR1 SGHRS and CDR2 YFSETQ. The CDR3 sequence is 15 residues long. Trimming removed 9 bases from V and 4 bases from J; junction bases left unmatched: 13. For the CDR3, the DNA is TGCGCCACCCGCCGAGACCCAGCGGGAGGAGAGACCCAGTACTTC. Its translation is CATRRDPAGGETQYF.

CDR3 residues: CASKAAGDAYEQYF. The CDR3 DNA reads as TGTGCCAGCAAGGCAGCGGGAGACGCTTACGAGCAGTACTTC. This chain links TRBV28 with TRBJ2-7, with TRBD2 matching 8 bases. CDR1 is MDHEN and CDR2 is SYDVKM in the germline V gene. The CDR3 spans 14 residues. Trimming took 7 bases from V and 4 from J; bases not matched to a gene: 9.

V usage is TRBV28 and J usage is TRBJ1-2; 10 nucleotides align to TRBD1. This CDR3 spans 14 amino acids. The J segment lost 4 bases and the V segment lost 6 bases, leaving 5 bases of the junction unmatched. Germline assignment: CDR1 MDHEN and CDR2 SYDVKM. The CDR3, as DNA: TGTGCCAGCAGCATTGGGACAGGGGCCTATGGCTACACCTTC. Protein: CASSIGTGAYGYTF.

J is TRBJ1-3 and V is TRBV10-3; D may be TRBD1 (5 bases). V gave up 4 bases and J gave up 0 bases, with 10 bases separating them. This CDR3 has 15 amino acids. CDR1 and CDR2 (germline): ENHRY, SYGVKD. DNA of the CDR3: TGTGCCATCAGTGGGGGGGTGAGCTCTGGAAACACCATATATTTT. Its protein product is CAISGGVSSGNTIYF.

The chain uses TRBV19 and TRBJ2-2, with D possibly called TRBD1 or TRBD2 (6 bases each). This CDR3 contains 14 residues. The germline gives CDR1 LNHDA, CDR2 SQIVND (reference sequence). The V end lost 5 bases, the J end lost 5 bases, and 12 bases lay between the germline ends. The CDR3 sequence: CASSDQGRTGELFF. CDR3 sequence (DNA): TGTGCCAGTAGTGACCAGGGGAGGACCGGGGAGCTGTTTTTT.